What follows are 29 T cell receptor beta chains derived from one specimen sequenced in a study of a mutant IDH1 vaccine in newly diagnosed glioma. The assay was immunoSEQ multiplex PCR, and TCRdb's table has in-frame clones only and misses some. The sample includes around 26,000 clones, about 92% of them seen just once. Documented time point: baseline, week 1 (first vaccination visit). Treatment defined: pre-vaccination baseline after standard-of-care therapy. The starting material was PBMCs, obtained from a glioma patient treated with radiotherapy, temozolomide or both. The receptor source for this set is a man aged 35 to 55 with glioma.

V gene TRBV7-2 combines with J gene TRBJ1-2; perhaps TRBD1 as D (5 bases). The CDR3 sequence is 13 residues long. The V and J ends lost 0 bases and 7 bases respectively, with 9 bases between them. The V gene's germline CDR1 is SGHTA and CDR2 FQGNSA. The CDR3 DNA sequence: TGTGCCAGCAGCTTAGCCAGGGTCAGTGGCTACACCTTC. Protein sequence: CASSLARVSGYTF.

CDR3 protein: CASSYGGTDTQYF. As DNA, the CDR3 is TGTGCCAGCAGTTACGGGGGCACAGATACGCAGTATTTT. V gene TRBV6-5 combines with J gene TRBJ2-3; D remains ambiguous. Germline V gives CDR1 MNHEY, CDR2 SVGAGI. This CDR3 is built from 13 residues. The V end lost 2 bases, the J end lost 1 base, and 4 bases lay between the germline ends.

This chain joins TRBV30 and TRBJ1-5, with a possible D match to TRBD1 (5 bases). The CDR3 has 15 residues. The V end was cut by 0 bases, the J end by 2 bases, with 11 bases between. CDR1 is GTSNPN and CDR2 is SVGIG in the germline V gene (reference sequence). Here the CDR3 reads CAWSVGSGGNQPQHF. Here the CDR3 DNA reads TGTGCCTGGAGTGTAGGGTCGGGGGGCAATCAGCCCCAGCATTTT.

This chain links TRBV18 with TRBJ2-5, with 7 bases matching TRBD2. Per the germline V gene, CDR1 is KGHSH and CDR2 is LQKENI. V dropped 3 bases and J dropped 2; count of bases not matched to a gene: 0. This CDR3 is built from 13 residues. CDR3 sequence reads: CASSPSGQETQYF. In DNA form, the CDR3 reads TGTGCCAGCTCACCTAGCGGGCAAGAGACCCAGTACTTC.

The rearrangement joins TRBV4-2 to TRBJ2-7; 12 positions match TRBD2. The length of the CDR3 is 15 residues. V lost 5 bases to trimming and J lost 4 bases; unmatched junction nucleotides: 6. Germline V gives CDR1 LGHNA, CDR2 YNFKEQ. The CDR3 nucleotides are TGTGCCAGCAGCAAAGGACTAGCGGGATCATACGAGCAGTACTTC. Translating gives CASSKGLAGSYEQYF.

The chain links TRBV27 to TRBJ1-5; D unclear. The V and J ends lost 5 bases and 3 bases respectively, with 11 bases between them. CDR3 size: 14 residues. Germline V gene lookup returns CDR1 MNHEY and CDR2 SMNVEV (reference sequence). Written as DNA, the CDR3 is TGTGCCAGCAGTCCTAACAGTTCCAATCAGCCCCAGCATTTT. Translating gives CASSPNSSNQPQHF.

V usage is TRBV14 and J usage is TRBJ2-1; TRBD2 is a possible D gene (6 bases). Trimming stripped 4 bases from V and 6 bases from J, with 13 bases between. This CDR3 is built from 14 residues. The V gene's germline CDR1 is SGHDN and CDR2 FVKESK. This CDR3 is CASSLSGSGNEQFF. CDR3 nucleotide sequence: TGTGCCAGCAGCCTTAGCGGTTCTGGCAATGAGCAGTTCTTC.

The V and J genes are TRBV7-9 and TRBJ2-7; a possible D gene is TRBD1 (5 bases). Germline V gene sequence: CDR1 SEHNR, CDR2 FQNEAQ (reference sequence). This CDR3 has 14 amino acids. Trimming pared 5 bases from V and 2 bases from J, leaving 13 bases between. CDR3 sequence reads: CASSQTGIPYEQYF. The CDR3 coding sequence is TGTGCCAGCAGCCAAACAGGCATACCCTACGAGCAGTACTTC.

This sequence joins TRBV6-5 and TRBJ2-5; tentative D call: TRBD1 (6 bases). This CDR3 is built from 13 residues. Germline CDR1 and CDR2: MNHEY and SVGAGI. Between the trimmed V and J ends, which lost 3 bases and 4 bases, there was a span of 9 bases. The CDR3 spells CASSYRGTETQYF. The CDR3 DNA sequence: TGTGCCAGCAGTTATAGGGGGACAGAGACCCAGTACTTC.

This rearrangement joins TRBV4-2 to TRBJ1-2, with D possibly TRBD1 on 6 matching bases. This CDR3 is 16 amino acids long. The V gene's germline CDR1 is LGHNA and CDR2 YNFKEQ. V gave up 2 bases and J gave up 8 bases, with 21 bases separating them. CDR3 region: CASSQTTPRGGGGYTF. The CDR3, as DNA: TGTGCCAGCAGCCAAACTACCCCCCGGGGAGGGGGAGGCTACACCTTC.

The rearrangement joins TRBV4-2 to TRBJ1-2; D ambiguous. This CDR3 comprises 16 residues. V was clipped by 4 bases and J by 6 bases, with 21 bases between them. Looked up from germline, CDR1 is LGHNA and CDR2 is YNFKEQ. DNA of the CDR3: TGTGCCAGCAGCCCCCGTAGCCCTTTGAGCGCAAATGGCTACACCTTC. This codes for CASSPRSPLSANGYTF.

CDR3 loop: CAWSIAGGGQPQHF. CDR3 sequence (DNA): TGTGCCTGGAGCATTGCAGGGGGAGGTCAGCCCCAGCATTTT. The chain carries TRBV30 and TRBJ1-5, with 7 bases matching TRBD1. V trimming: 3 bases; J trimming: 6 bases; junction bases outside the gene matches: 8. This CDR3 region has 14 residues. Per germline, CDR1 GTSNPN and CDR2 SVGIG (reference sequence). Full variable domain (outside the CDR3, taken from reference TRBV30 and TRBJ1-5): SQTIHQWPATLVQPVGSPLSLECTVEGTSNPNLYWYRQAAGRGLQLLFYSVGIGQISSEVPQNLSASRPQDRQFILSSKKLLLSDSGFYLCAWSIAGGGQPQHFGDGTRLSIL.

The chain carries TRBV13 and TRBJ2-1, with D perhaps matching TRBD1 (7 bases). The V end lost 5 bases, the J end lost 8 bases, and 22 bases lay between the germline ends. The CDR3 sequence is 16 residues long. The germline gives CDR1 PRHDT, CDR2 FYEKMQ (reference sequence). The CDR3 sequence: CASSKPTGRRDHEQFF. CDR3 coding DNA: TGTGCCAGCAGCAAACCGACAGGGCGGAGGGACCATGAGCAGTTCTTC.

V and J are TRBV6-6 and TRBJ2-3; D unresolved. The CDR3 is 14 amino acids. Germline CDR1 MNHNY, CDR2 SVGAGI (reference sequence). V was shortened by 5 bases and J by 7 bases, with 16 bases between the two germline ends. In nucleotides, the CDR3 is TGTGCCAGCAGTCAATTATGGGGATTGAATACGCAGTATTTT. Translation: CASSQLWGLNTQYF.

The J gene is TRBJ1-3, the V gene TRBV21-1; TRBD1, as called in the table, went unchecked against the DNA. TRBV21-1 is designated a pseudogene. The length of the CDR3 is 13 residues. The CDR3 DNA is TGTGCCAGCAGCAAAGACAACGGAAACACCATATATTTT. Protein sequence: CASSKDNGNTIYF.

This rearrangement joins TRBV5-1 to TRBJ2-7; 8 nucleotides match TRBD1. The CDR3 sequence is 12 residues long. V lost 5 bases to trimming and J lost 6 bases; unmatched junction nucleotides: 4. Germline V gene data show CDR1 as SGHRS and CDR2 as YFSETQ. The CDR3 protein is CASRLTGAEQYF. Here the CDR3 DNA reads TGCGCCAGCAGACTGACAGGGGCCGAGCAGTACTTC.

The V call is TRBV11-3, the J call TRBJ2-1; D is possibly TRBD1 or TRBD2 (5 bases each). V was cut by 1 base and J by 2 bases, with 9 bases left in between. The germline CDR1 and CDR2 sequences are SGHNT and YENEEA. This CDR3 has 15 residues. CDR3 in DNA: TGTGCCAGCAGCTTAGGGGGGATTGCCTACAATGAGCAGTTCTTC. Its protein is CASSLGGIAYNEQFF.

The count of this clone is one. The rearrangement uses TRBV5-1 and TRBJ2-1; D perhaps matches TRBD1 (6 bases). V was trimmed by 6 bases and J by 9 bases, leaving 19 bases between them. Germline values: CDR1 SGHRS, CDR2 YFSETQ. The CDR3 spans 14 residues. CDR3 bases: TGCGCCAGCACCTTCGCACAGGGCTTATCTGAGCAGTTCTTC. This sequence encodes CASTFAQGLSEQFF.

The chain carries TRBV11-2 and TRBJ1-1; no firm D call. CDR1 is SGHAT, CDR2 FQNNGV, per germline. V was trimmed by 3 bases and J by 6 bases, leaving 8 bases between them. The CDR3 runs to 12 residues. Here the CDR3 DNA reads TGTGCCAGCAGCTTGGGTCCATCTGAAGCTTTCTTT. This sequence encodes CASSLGPSEAFF.

This sequence joins TRBV7-9 and TRBJ2-6; TRBD2 aligns across 15 bases. In germline, CDR1 is SEHNR, CDR2 FQNEAQ (reference sequence). The J segment lost 3 bases and the V segment lost 11 bases, leaving 5 bases of the junction unmatched. The CDR3 has 16 residues. The CDR3 reads CAGRTSGGVGANVLTF. The CDR3, as DNA: TGTGCCGGAAGGACTAGCGGGGGGGTTGGGGCCAACGTCCTGACTTTC.

The chain employs TRBV19 and TRBJ2-7, with D perhaps TRBD1 (6 bases). The CDR3 loop spans 14 amino acids. Looked up from germline, CDR1 is LNHDA and CDR2 is SQIVND (reference sequence). Trimming removed 1 base at V and 6 bases at J, with 13 bases between. The CDR3 reads CASSIVPGVVEQYF. For the CDR3, the DNA is TGTGCCAGTAGTATAGTTCCAGGGGTGGTCGAGCAGTACTTC.

This clone occurred a few times. The J gene is TRBJ2-4, the V gene TRBV4-2; TRBD2 matches at 7 bases. With V trimmed by 0 bases and J by 3 bases, 8 bases remained unmatched. Germline CDR1 is LGHNA and CDR2 is YNFKEQ. The CDR3 spans 17 residues. Here the CDR3 reads CASSQDPTSEGKNIQYF. In DNA, the CDR3 is TGTGCCAGCAGCCAAGATCCCACTAGCGAGGGCAAAAACATTCAGTACTTC.

The chain carries TRBV5-6 and TRBJ2-7; tentative D call: TRBD2 (5 bases). V was cut by 4 bases and J by 3 bases, with 8 bases left in between. Germline lookup yields CDR1 SGHDT and CDR2 YYEEEE. This CDR3 contains 12 residues. The CDR3 sequence: CASSLGLYEQYF. DNA of the CDR3: TGTGCCAGCAGCCTTGGACTCTACGAGCAGTACTTC. Full variable domain (remainder filled in from reference TRBV5-6 and TRBJ2-7): DAGVTQSPTHLIKTRGQQVTLRCSPKSGHDTVSWYQQALGQGPQFIFQYYEEEERQRGNFPDRFSGHQFPNYSSELNVNALLLGDSALYLCASSLGLYEQYFGPGTRLTVT.

The V call is TRBV4-3, the J call TRBJ2-1; either TRBD1 or TRBD2 may supply D (7 bases each). CDR1 is LGHNA and CDR2 is YSLEER in the germline V gene. V gave up 0 bases and J gave up 9 bases, with 15 bases separating them. CDR3 size: 15 residues. The CDR3 nucleotides read TGCGCCAGCAGCCAAGACGGGCAGGGGGGGACTGAGCAGTTCTTC. Translating it yields CASSQDGQGGTEQFF.

The J gene is TRBJ2-7, the V gene TRBV7-9; TRBD2 matches 8 bases. J gave up 5 bases and V 4 bases, and 10 bases lay outside the gene matches. Germline V gives CDR1 SEHNR, CDR2 FQNEAQ (reference sequence). This CDR3 has 15 residues. CDR3 bases: TGTGCCAGCAGCTCTCCATCAGCGGGAGTCGACGAGCAGTACTTC. Amino acids: CASSSPSAGVDEQYF.

The genes are TRBV9 and TRBJ1-1; tentatively, D is TRBD1 (5 bases). Trimming cost V 4 bases and J 5 bases, with 9 bases left between them. This CDR3 spans 12 amino acids. In germline, CDR1 is SGDLS, CDR2 YYNGEE. The CDR3 DNA reads as TGTGCCAGCAGCCCCCCAGGGACTGAAGCTTTCTTT. It yields the protein CASSPPGTEAFF.

This clone was seen a single time. The rearrangement links TRBV4-1 to TRBJ2-3, with TRBD2 matching over 14 bases. The germline V gene encodes CDR1 MGHRA and CDR2 YSYEKL. The V gene end was trimmed by 4 bases and the J gene end by 7 bases; junction bases not matched to a gene: 13. This CDR3 has 18 amino acids. CDR3 residues: CASSLVPRLAGGPHTQYF. CDR3 in DNA: TGCGCCAGCAGCCTTGTTCCACGACTAGCGGGGGGGCCCCATACGCAGTATTTT.

The chain employs TRBV7-9 and TRBJ1-1; D is possibly TRBD1 (5 bases). V lost 3 bases to trimming and J lost 11 bases, with 19 bases between them. Germline CDR1 and CDR2: SEHNR and FQNEAQ (reference sequence). The CDR3 extends over 14 amino acids. In nucleotides, the CDR3 is TGTGCCAGCAGCTTCACTCGGCTGTCGGGGGACGCTTTCTTT. Amino acids: CASSFTRLSGDAFF.

The chain carries TRBV6-4 and TRBJ1-1; tentatively, D is TRBD1 (5 bases). The CDR3 runs to 12 residues. Germline CDR1 reads MRHNA; CDR2 reads SNTAGT. Trimming removed 2 bases from V and 6 bases from J, with 7 bases in between. CDR3 sequence: CASSDEGSEAFF. The CDR3 coding sequence is TGTGCCAGCAGTGACGAGGGGTCTGAAGCTTTCTTT.